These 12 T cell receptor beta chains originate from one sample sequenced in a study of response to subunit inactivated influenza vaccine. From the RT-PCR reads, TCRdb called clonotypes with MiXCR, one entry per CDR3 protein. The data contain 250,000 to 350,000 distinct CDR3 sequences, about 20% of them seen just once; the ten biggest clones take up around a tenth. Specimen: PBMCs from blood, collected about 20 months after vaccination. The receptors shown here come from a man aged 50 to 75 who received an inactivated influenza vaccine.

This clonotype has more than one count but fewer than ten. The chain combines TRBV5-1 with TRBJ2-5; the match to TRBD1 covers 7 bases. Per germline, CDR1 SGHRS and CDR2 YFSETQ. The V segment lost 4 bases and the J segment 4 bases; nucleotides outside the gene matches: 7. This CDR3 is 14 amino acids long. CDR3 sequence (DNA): TGCGCCAGCAGCGTAGGGACAGCACTAGAGACCCAGTACTTC. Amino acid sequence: CASSVGTALETQYF.

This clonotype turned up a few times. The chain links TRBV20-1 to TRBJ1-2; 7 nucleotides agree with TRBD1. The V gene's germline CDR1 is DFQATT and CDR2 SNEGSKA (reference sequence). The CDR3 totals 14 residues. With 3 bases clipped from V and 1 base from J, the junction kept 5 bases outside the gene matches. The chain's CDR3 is CSASQGGVNYGYTF. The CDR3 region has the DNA TGCAGTGCTAGTCAGGGGGGAGTTAACTATGGCTACACCTTC.

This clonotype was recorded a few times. CDR3 region: CASSQEGQGLYEQYF. For the CDR3, the DNA is TGCGCCAGCAGCCAAGAAGGGCAGGGGCTCTACGAGCAGTACTTC. The chain couples TRBV4-3 to TRBJ2-7, with D possibly TRBD1 on 6 matching bases. Germline CDR1 LGHNA, CDR2 YSLEER. Trimming left V 0 bases short and J 3 bases short, with 12 bases between. This CDR3 comprises 15 residues.

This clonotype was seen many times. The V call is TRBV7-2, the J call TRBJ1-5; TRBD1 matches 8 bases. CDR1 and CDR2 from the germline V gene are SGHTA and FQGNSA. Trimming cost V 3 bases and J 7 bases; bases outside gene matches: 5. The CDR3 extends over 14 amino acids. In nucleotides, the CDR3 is TGTGCCAGCAGCTTGGACAGGGTGAGACAGCCCCAGCATTTT. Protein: CASSLDRVRQPQHF.

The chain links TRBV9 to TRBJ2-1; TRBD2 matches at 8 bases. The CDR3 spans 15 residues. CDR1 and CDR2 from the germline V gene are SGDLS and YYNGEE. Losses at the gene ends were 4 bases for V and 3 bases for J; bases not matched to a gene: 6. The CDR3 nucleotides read TGTGCCAGCAGCAAACTAGCGGAAAACTACAATGAGCAGTTCTTC. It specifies CASSKLAENYNEQFF.

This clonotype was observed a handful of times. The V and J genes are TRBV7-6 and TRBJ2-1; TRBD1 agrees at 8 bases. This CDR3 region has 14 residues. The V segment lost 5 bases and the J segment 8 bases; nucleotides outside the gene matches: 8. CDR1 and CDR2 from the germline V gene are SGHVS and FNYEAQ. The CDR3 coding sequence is TGTGCCAGCAGCCTTTCGGACAGGGTCGATGAGCAGTTCTTC. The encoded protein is CASSLSDRVDEQFF.

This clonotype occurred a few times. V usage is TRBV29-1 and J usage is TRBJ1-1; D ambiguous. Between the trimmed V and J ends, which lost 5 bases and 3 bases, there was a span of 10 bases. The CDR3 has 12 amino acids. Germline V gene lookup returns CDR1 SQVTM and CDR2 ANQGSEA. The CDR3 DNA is TGCAGCGTTCGCGACGGTGACACTGAAGCTTTCTTT. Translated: CSVRDGDTEAFF.

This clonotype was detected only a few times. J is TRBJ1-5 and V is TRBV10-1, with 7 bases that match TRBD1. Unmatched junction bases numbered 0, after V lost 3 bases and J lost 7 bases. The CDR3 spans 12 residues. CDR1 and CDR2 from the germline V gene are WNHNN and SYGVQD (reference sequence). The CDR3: CASSDRGQPQHF. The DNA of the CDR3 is TGCGCCAGCAGTGACAGGGGGCAGCCCCAGCATTTT.

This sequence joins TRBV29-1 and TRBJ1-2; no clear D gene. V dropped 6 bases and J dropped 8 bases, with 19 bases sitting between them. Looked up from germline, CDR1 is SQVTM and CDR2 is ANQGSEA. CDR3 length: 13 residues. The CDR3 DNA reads TGCAGCGTCCCACGCCCCGGGCCTCGGGGCTACACCTTC. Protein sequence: CSVPRPGPRGYTF. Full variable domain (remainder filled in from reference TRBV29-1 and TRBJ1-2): SAVISQKPSRDICQRGTSLTIQCQVDSQVTMMFWYRQQPGQSLTLIATANQGSEATYESGFVIDKFPISRPNLTFSTLTVSNMSPEDSSIYLCSVPRPGPRGYTFGSGTRLTVV.

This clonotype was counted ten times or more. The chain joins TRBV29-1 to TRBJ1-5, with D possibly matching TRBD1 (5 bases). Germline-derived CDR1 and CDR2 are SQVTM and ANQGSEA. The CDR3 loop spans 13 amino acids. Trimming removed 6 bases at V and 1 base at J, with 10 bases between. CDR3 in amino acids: CSVAGGSNQPQHF. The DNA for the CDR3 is TGCAGCGTAGCCGGGGGAAGCAATCAGCCCCAGCATTTT.

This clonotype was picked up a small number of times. CDR3 DNA: TGTGCCAGCAGTGAAAGAGGGTTTAGCAATCAGCCCCAGCATTTT. It specifies CASSERGFSNQPQHF. The chain links TRBV2 to TRBJ1-5; no definite D call. V was cut by 2 bases and J by 0 bases, with 8 bases left in between. Germline CDR1 SNHLY, CDR2 FYNNEI. The CDR3 sequence is 15 residues long.

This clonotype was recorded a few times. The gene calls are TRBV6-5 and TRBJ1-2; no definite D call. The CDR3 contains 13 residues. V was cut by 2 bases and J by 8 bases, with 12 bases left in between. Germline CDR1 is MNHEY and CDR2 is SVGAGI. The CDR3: CASSYNSHGGYTF. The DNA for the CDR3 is TGTGCCAGCAGTTACAATTCCCATGGGGGCTACACCTTC.